The clone carrying this T cell receptor (beta chain) occurred many times. The junction and the germline gene differ at one end; a read error may be behind it. This specimen comes from a study of T cells of healthy individuals. The CDR3 runs to 15 residues. The germline CDR1 and CDR2 sequences are SSHAT and FNYEAQ (reference sequence). TCRdb used MiXCR to reprocess the 5' RACE reads, holding one entry per CDR3 protein. The sample lists some 69,000 distinct CDR3 sequences; about 16% were seen once. The rearrangement joins TRBV7-7 to TRBJ2-7, with D tentatively TRBD1 (6 bases). The receptor was isolated from a human donor in good health. This CDR3 is CASSPNPDRQKEQYF. CDR3 DNA: TGTGCTAGCAGCCCTAACCCCGACAGGCAGAAAGAGCAGTACTTC.